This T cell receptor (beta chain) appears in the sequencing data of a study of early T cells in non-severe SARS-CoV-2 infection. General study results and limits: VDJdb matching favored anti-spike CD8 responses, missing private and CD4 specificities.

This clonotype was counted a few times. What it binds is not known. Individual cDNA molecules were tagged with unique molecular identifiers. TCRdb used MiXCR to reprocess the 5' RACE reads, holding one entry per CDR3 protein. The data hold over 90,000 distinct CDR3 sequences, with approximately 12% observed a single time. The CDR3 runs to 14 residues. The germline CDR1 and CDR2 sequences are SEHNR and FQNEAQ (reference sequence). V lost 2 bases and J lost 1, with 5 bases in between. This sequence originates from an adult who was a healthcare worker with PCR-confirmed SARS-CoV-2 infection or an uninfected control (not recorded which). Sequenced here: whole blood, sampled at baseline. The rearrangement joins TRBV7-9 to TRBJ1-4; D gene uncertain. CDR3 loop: CASSLMGTNEKLFF. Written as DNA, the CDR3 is TGTGCCAGCAGCTTAATGGGAACTAATGAAAAACTGTTTTTT.